These 17 T cell receptor beta chains originate from one sample sequenced in a study of OX40 agonist ivuxolimab in advanced cancers. Sequencing used immunoSEQ multiplex PCR; TCRdb keeps in-frame clones, though not all of them. The table shows more than 65,000 clones, with 92% occurring only once. The specimen comprised CD4+ or CD8+ T cells sorted from blood, sampled in a trial of the OX40 agonist ivuxolimab. The receptors were gathered from an adult with an advanced solid tumor such as melanoma, head and neck, liver or kidney cancer.

This chain joins TRBV5-6 and TRBJ2-1, with D tentatively TRBD2 (5 bases). CDR3 length: 16 amino acids. Germline V gives CDR1 SGHDT, CDR2 YYEEEE. V lost 5 bases and J lost 4, with 19 bases in between. The CDR3 loop is CASSQTRGGVYNEQFF. Here the CDR3 DNA reads TGTGCCAGCAGTCAGACACGGGGTGGGGTATACAATGAGCAGTTCTTC.

The chain links TRBV5-4 to TRBJ1-2, with TRBD1 identical over 7 bases. Germline V gene data show CDR1 as SGHNT and CDR2 as YYREEE (reference sequence). The CDR3 is 14 residues long. J was trimmed by 7 bases and V by 0 bases; bases with no gene match: 6. CDR3 region: CASSLGSGGSGYTF. CDR3 DNA sequence: TGTGCCAGCAGCTTGGGGTCAGGGGGTAGTGGCTACACCTTC.

The chain links TRBV9 to TRBJ2-1; D not certain. Trimming left V 0 bases short and J 8 bases short, with 9 bases between. The length of the CDR3 is 13 residues. Germline-derived CDR1 and CDR2 are SGDLS and YYNGEE. The CDR3 nucleotides read TGTGCCAGCAGCGTAGTGGATGCGGATGAGCAGTTCTTC. Translating it yields CASSVVDADEQFF.

The chain carries TRBV21-1 and TRBJ2-7. TRBV21-1 is noted as a pseudogene. The CDR3 length is 9 residues. CDR3 amino acids: CASIGEQYF. The CDR3 bases are TGTGCCAGCATAGGCGAGCAGTACTTC.

The gene calls are TRBV7-8 and TRBJ2-3, with 10 bases fitting TRBD2. In germline, CDR1 is SGHVS, CDR2 FQNEAQ. V gave up 5 bases and J gave up 6 bases; unmatched junction bases: 11. The CDR3 spans 16 residues. The DNA for the CDR3 is TGTGCCAGCAGCCCGTTAGCGGGGGGCTCCGCTGATACGCAGTATTTT. This sequence encodes CASSPLAGGSADTQYF.

The CDR3 spells CASSFSLGTGSSYNSPLHF. The DNA for the CDR3 is TGTGCCAGCAGCTTTTCTCTCGGGACAGGTAGCTCCTATAATTCACCCCTCCACTTT. The V and J genes are TRBV7-9 and TRBJ1-6; TRBD1 matches 8 bases. The CDR3 contains 19 residues. Germline V gives CDR1 SEHNR, CDR2 FQNEAQ (reference sequence). V trimming: 3 bases; J trimming: 0 bases; junction bases outside the gene matches: 10.

The genes are TRBV29-1 and TRBJ2-7; D is perhaps TRBD2 (5 bases). CDR3 length: 14 amino acids. Trimming took off 8 bases at V and 6 bases at J, with 23 bases between the two ends. Germline CDR1 is SQVTM and CDR2 is ANQGSEA. CDR3 protein: CSITNCDTSLEQYF. CDR3 coding DNA: TGCAGCATCACCAACTGCGACACTAGTCTCGAGCAGTACTTC.

The V and J genes are TRBV29-1 and TRBJ1-2; D gene unclear. CDR1 is SQVTM, CDR2 ANQGSEA, per germline. Trimming stripped 4 bases from V and 3 bases from J, with 6 bases between. This CDR3 region has 11 residues. CDR3 nucleotides: TGCAGCGTTGCGGCAGACTATGGCTACACCTTC. It yields the protein CSVAADYGYTF.

V gene TRBV7-6 combines with J gene TRBJ2-7, with D tentatively TRBD1 (5 bases). Germline CDR1 and CDR2: SGHVS and FNYEAQ. CDR3 length: 14 amino acids. The ends were cut back, 4 bases at V and 3 bases at J, with 13 bases in the middle. The chain's CDR3 is CASSSTAWDYEQYF. CDR3 in DNA: TGTGCCAGCAGCTCGACAGCGTGGGACTACGAGCAGTACTTC.

The rearrangement joins TRBV5-4 to TRBJ1-2, with unresolved D. V was shortened by 4 bases and J by 4 bases, with 11 bases between the two germline ends. CDR1 is SGHNT and CDR2 is YYREEE in the germline V gene (reference sequence). The CDR3 length is 13 residues. DNA of the CDR3: TGTGCCAGCAGCCTGGACGGACCCTATGGCTACACCTTC. This translates into CASSLDGPYGYTF.

This chain links TRBV9 with TRBJ2-3; D call uncertain. The CDR3 extends over 11 amino acids. Germline lookup yields CDR1 SGDLS and CDR2 YYNGEE. The germline V and J ends were trimmed by 2 bases and 5 bases, with 3 bases remaining between them. The CDR3 sequence: CASSVQDTQYF. CDR3 nucleotides: TGTGCCAGCAGCGTCCAAGATACGCAGTATTTT.

This chain links TRBV6-5 with TRBJ2-5, with 14 bases aligning to TRBD2. The closer fit of TRBJ2-7 to the DNA end suggests the J call may be wrong. The CDR3 is 15 residues long. CDR1 and CDR2 (germline): MNHEY, SVGAGI. CDR3 in DNA: TGTGCCAGCAGTTACTCGACTAGCGGGGGGGCCGAGCAGTACTTC. Encoded protein: CASSYSTSGGAEQYF.

The rearrangement uses TRBV10-3 and TRBJ2-7; possible D gene TRBD1, 7 bases. V lost 2 bases and J lost 7, with 15 bases in between. Germline loops: CDR1 ENHRY, CDR2 SYGVKD. The length of the CDR3 is 14 residues. The CDR3 sequence: CAISEGGGPWEQYF. For the CDR3, the DNA is TGTGCCATCAGTGAGGGAGGGGGCCCCTGGGAGCAGTACTTC.

This rearrangement joins TRBV7-9 to TRBJ2-4, with TRBD1 identical over 8 bases. V gave up 5 bases and J gave up 8 bases; unmatched junction bases: 17. From germline, CDR1 is SEHNR and CDR2 FQNEAQ (reference sequence). The CDR3 has 17 amino acids. As DNA, the CDR3 is TGTGCCAGCAGCCCGACAGGGGTTTCCCCTCACTTGGACATTCAGTACTTC. Its translation is CASSPTGVSPHLDIQYF.

J is TRBJ2-7 and V is TRBV7-6; perhaps TRBD1 as D (5 bases). The length of the CDR3 is 13 residues. Germline-derived CDR1 and CDR2 are SGHVS and FNYEAQ. V was shortened by 5 bases and J by 3 bases, with 11 bases between the two germline ends. The CDR3 DNA reads as TGTGCCAGCAGCCACGGCCAGGGCTACGAGCAGTACTTC. Protein: CASSHGQGYEQYF.

The V and J genes are TRBV16 and TRBJ2-1; D ambiguous. The V gene's germline CDR1 is KGHSY and CDR2 FQNENV. V dropped 1 base and J dropped 5 bases, with 12 bases sitting between them. The CDR3 runs 15 residues. The CDR3 coding sequence is TGTGCCAGCAGCCAATTCGGAGCGTTGGACAATGAGCAGTTCTTC. Its translation: CASSQFGALDNEQFF.

This clone was counted between two and nine times. The chain carries TRBV4-1 and TRBJ2-1, with D possibly matching TRBD1 (6 bases). The V gene's germline CDR1 is MGHRA and CDR2 YSYEKL. Between the trimmed V and J ends, which lost 5 bases and 3 bases, there was a span of 8 bases. CDR3 length: 13 amino acids. As DNA, the CDR3 is TGCGCCAGCAGCAAGGACAGCTACAATGAGCAGTTCTTC. Translation gives CASSKDSYNEQFF.